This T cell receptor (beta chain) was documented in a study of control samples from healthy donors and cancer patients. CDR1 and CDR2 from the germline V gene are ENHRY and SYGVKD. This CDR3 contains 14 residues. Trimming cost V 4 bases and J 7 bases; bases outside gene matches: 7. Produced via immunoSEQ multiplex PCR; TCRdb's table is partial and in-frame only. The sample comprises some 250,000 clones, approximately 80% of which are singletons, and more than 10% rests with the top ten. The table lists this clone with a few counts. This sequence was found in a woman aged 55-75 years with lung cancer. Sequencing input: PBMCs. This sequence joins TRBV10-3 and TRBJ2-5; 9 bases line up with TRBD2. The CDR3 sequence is CAISGGGRAATQYF. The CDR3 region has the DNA TGTGCCATCAGTGGCGGCGGGAGGGCCGCGACCCAGTACTTC.